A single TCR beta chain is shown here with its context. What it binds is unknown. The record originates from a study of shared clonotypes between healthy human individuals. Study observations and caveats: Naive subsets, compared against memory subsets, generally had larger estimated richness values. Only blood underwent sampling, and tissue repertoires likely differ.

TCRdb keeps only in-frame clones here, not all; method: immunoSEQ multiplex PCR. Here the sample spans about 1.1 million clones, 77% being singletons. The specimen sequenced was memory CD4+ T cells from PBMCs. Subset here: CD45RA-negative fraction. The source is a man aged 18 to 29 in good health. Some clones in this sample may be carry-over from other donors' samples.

CDR3 sequence reads: CASSATQNYEQYF. The CDR3 DNA is TGTGCCAGCTCAGCGACGCAGAACTACGAGCAGTACTTC. V is TRBV18 and J is TRBJ2-7; D gene ambiguous. The CDR3 is 13 amino acids. From germline, CDR1 is KGHSH and CDR2 LQKENI. Trimming took off 5 bases at V and 3 bases at J, with 11 bases between the two ends.